Presented here are 25 T cell receptor beta chains from one specimen sequenced in a study of T cell responses to AZD1222 COVID-19 vaccine. The data were produced by immunoSEQ multiplex PCR, yet TCRdb's version contains in-frame clones alone and is incomplete. Seen here are about 180,000 clones, about 86% observed once, and the top ten hold 9.5% to 13%. The sample here was peripheral blood, taken 28 days after the second AZD1222 dose. The receptors come from an adult who received the AZD1222 COVID-19 vaccine.

This clone was seen a handful of times. The chain combines TRBV30 with TRBJ2-7, with 7 bases identical to TRBD1. Trimming removed 1 base from V and 2 bases from J; junction bases left unmatched: 8. The CDR3 extends over 15 amino acids. CDR1 and CDR2 (germline): GTSNPN, SVGIG (reference sequence). CDR3 in DNA: TGTGCCTGGAGTGCCCCCGACAGGGTTACCTACGAGCAGTACTTC. Translation: CAWSAPDRVTYEQYF.

The chain's CDR3 is CASSWRDSLSNEQFF. The CDR3 DNA sequence: TGTGCCAGCAGCTGGCGGGACTCCCTTAGCAATGAGCAGTTCTTC. J is TRBJ2-1 and V is TRBV7-8, with TRBD2 as a possible D gene (6 bases). CDR1 is SGHVS and CDR2 is FQNEAQ in the germline V gene. The CDR3 contains 15 residues. Between the trimmed V and J ends, which lost 4 bases and 6 bases, there was a span of 16 bases.

This chain joins TRBV5-1 and TRBJ2-3, with D hard to call. Trimming cost V 0 bases and J 0 bases, with 8 bases left between them. Germline V gene sequence: CDR1 SGHRS, CDR2 YFSETQ. This CDR3 comprises 15 residues. CDR3 amino acids: CASSLGLPSTDTQYF. The CDR3 nucleotides are TGCGCCAGCAGCTTGGGACTTCCAAGCACAGATACGCAGTATTTT.

There are a few counts of this clone. The CDR3 DNA is TGTGCCAGCTATCCCCCGGGTGCCTGTGGGGGAGATACGCAGTATTTT. Its translation is CASYPPGACGGDTQYF. The chain employs TRBV25-1 and TRBJ2-3; D is perhaps TRBD1 or TRBD2 (5 bases each). V shed 8 bases and J shed 5 bases, with 23 bases lying between them. This CDR3 has 16 amino acids. Germline V gene lookup returns CDR1 MGHDK and CDR2 SYGVNS. The full variable domain, in which reference TRBV25-1 and TRBJ2-3 provide the parts outside the CDR3, is EADIYQTPRYLVIGTGKKITLECSQTMGHDKMYWYQQDPGMELHLIHYSYGVNSTEKGDLSSESTVSRIRTEHFPLTLESARPSHTSQYLCASYPPGACGGDTQYFGPGTRLTVL.

Points on this clone: Other nucleotide sequences in the sample specify the same CDR3. The CDR3 sequence is CASSDYNEQFF. The CDR3 nucleotides read TGTGCCAGCAGTGATTACAATGAGCAGTTCTTC. The chain is built from TRBV25-1 and TRBJ2-1, with no clear D. Germline-derived CDR1 and CDR2 are MGHDK and SYGVNS. The CDR3 length is 11 residues. V lost 3 bases, J lost 4 bases, and 1 base lay in between.

This clone occurred once. The rearrangement links TRBV15 to TRBJ2-1; no clear D. This CDR3 contains 14 residues. Germline-derived CDR1 and CDR2 are LNHNV and YYDKDF (reference sequence). Trimming shortened V by 0 bases and J by 7 bases, and 10 bases separated the two germline ends. The CDR3 spells CATSRDVVGNEQFF. In DNA, the CDR3 is TGTGCCACCAGCAGAGATGTCGTAGGGAATGAGCAGTTCTTC.

The chain is built from TRBV7-3 and TRBJ2-3, with D maybe TRBD1 (6 bases). The CDR3 runs to 17 residues. Germline CDR1 is SGHTA and CDR2 is FQGTGA. Trimming took off 4 bases at V and 1 base at J, with 18 bases between the two ends. CDR3 in DNA: TGTGCCAGCAGCTCCGGCCCTTTAGGGGGTGGCACAGATACGCAGTATTTT. As protein: CASSSGPLGGGTDTQYF.

The chain links TRBV11-2 to TRBJ1-2; 7 bases match TRBD1. The CDR3 is 13 residues long. The V segment lost 6 bases and the J segment 7 bases; nucleotides outside the gene matches: 8. Germline V gene data show CDR1 as SGHAT and CDR2 as FQNNGV. The CDR3, as DNA: TGTGCCAGCAGTCGACAGGGAGAGGGTGGCTACACCTTC. It specifies CASSRQGEGGYTF. Full variable domain (outside the CDR3, taken from reference TRBV11-2 and TRBJ1-2): EAGVAQSPRYKIIEKRQSVAFWCNPISGHATLYWYQQILGQGPKLLIQFQNNGVVDDSQLPKDRFSAERLKGVDSTLKIQPAKLEDSAVYLCASSRQGEGGYTFGSGTRLTVV.

This clone was observed a few times. The chain carries TRBV7-8 and TRBJ2-5; tentatively, D is TRBD1 (6 bases). The CDR3 contains 14 residues. Trimming took off 4 bases at V and 5 bases at J, with 14 bases between the two ends. Germline V lookup: CDR1 SGHVS, CDR2 FQNEAQ. This chain's CDR3 is CASSSYRAGETQYF. As DNA, the CDR3 is TGTGCCAGCAGCTCCTACAGGGCCGGGGAGACCCAGTACTTC.

The chain couples TRBV24-1 to TRBJ2-5; the D gene is possibly TRBD1 (5 bases). Germline lookup yields CDR1 KGHDR and CDR2 SFDVKD. With 3 bases removed from V and 5 bases from J, the gap between germline ends came to 12 bases. The CDR3 runs 14 residues. CDR3 in DNA: TGTGCCACCAGTGATCAGGGTTCCGGTGAGACCCAGTACTTC. This encodes CATSDQGSGETQYF.

This chain connects TRBV15 to TRBJ1-4; D not resolved. Trimming took 3 bases from V and 8 from J, leaving 16 bases between them. Germline CDR1 reads LNHNV; CDR2 reads YYDKDF (reference sequence). The CDR3 is made up of 15 amino acids. The CDR3 loop reads CATSSSVAYGEKLFF. CDR3 DNA sequence: TGTGCCACCAGCAGTTCTGTCGCCTATGGGGAAAAACTGTTTTTT.

V and J are TRBV28 and TRBJ1-1; D perhaps matches TRBD1 (6 bases). Trimming removed 5 bases at V and 5 bases at J, with 18 bases between. Looked up from germline, CDR1 is MDHEN and CDR2 is SYDVKM. The length of the CDR3 is 15 residues. The CDR3: CASSPPGGARTEAFF. The CDR3, as DNA: TGTGCCAGCAGTCCCCCCGGGGGGGCGAGGACTGAAGCTTTCTTT.

This chain uses TRBV6-1 with TRBJ1-2; D is uncertain. V lost 1 base and J 5 bases, leaving 14 bases between the germline ends. The germline V gene encodes CDR1 MNHNS and CDR2 SASEGT. The CDR3 sequence is 15 residues long. CDR3 bases: TGTGCCAGCAGTGAAGGGGTCAGTAGTTTATATGGCTACACCTTC. Residues: CASSEGVSSLYGYTF.

The gene calls are TRBV29-1 and TRBJ2-3; D unresolved. The CDR3 consists of 11 residues. From germline, CDR1 is SQVTM and CDR2 ANQGSEA. V lost 8 bases and J 1 base, leaving 7 bases between the germline ends. For the CDR3, the DNA is TGCAGCACACGGGGCACAGATACGCAGTATTTT. This sequence encodes CSTRGTDTQYF.

The chain recombines TRBV4-1 with TRBJ2-3; no reliable D call. Germline V lookup: CDR1 MGHRA, CDR2 YSYEKL. V dropped 3 bases and J dropped 4 bases, with 8 bases sitting between them. The CDR3 is 13 residues long. In DNA, the CDR3 is TGCGCCAGCAGCCACGCTGGGGCAGATACGCAGTATTTT. Amino acids: CASSHAGADTQYF.

The V and J genes are TRBV5-1 and TRBJ1-4, with 8 bases identical to TRBD1. The CDR3 sequence is 16 residues long. From germline, CDR1 is SGHRS and CDR2 YFSETQ. J gave up 7 bases and V 0 bases, and 8 bases lay outside the gene matches. CDR3 region: CASSLEGRDRFEKLFF. The DNA of the CDR3 is TGCGCCAGCAGCTTGGAAGGTCGGGACAGGTTTGAAAAACTGTTTTTT.

The genes are TRBV5-1 and TRBJ1-2; D call uncertain. Looked up from germline, CDR1 is SGHRS and CDR2 is YFSETQ. The ends were cut back, 5 bases at V and 2 bases at J, with 16 bases in the middle. There are 15 residues in the CDR3. The CDR3 DNA reads as TGCGCCAGCAGACCTGACACAAAAGGGAACTATGGCTACACCTTC. It translates to CASRPDTKGNYGYTF. Together with reference TRBV5-1 and TRBJ1-2, the CDR3 gives the full variable domain: KAGVTQTPRYLIKTRGQQVTLSCSPISGHRSVSWYQQTPGQGLQFLFEYFSETQRNKGNFPGRFSGRQFSNSRSEMNVSTLELGDSALYLCASRPDTKGNYGYTFGSGTRLTVV.

The rearrangement links TRBV3-1 (or the pseudogene TRBV3-2) to TRBJ2-7; 7 bases line up with TRBD2. Losses at the gene ends were 4 bases for V and 2 bases for J; bases not matched to a gene: 14. This CDR3 comprises 17 residues. Germline V lookup: CDR1 LGHDT, CDR2 YNNKEL (reference sequence). CDR3 amino acids: CASSRNLPGGTTYEQYF. CDR3 nucleotide sequence: TGTGCCAGCAGCCGAAATCTCCCTGGGGGGACTACCTACGAGCAGTACTTC.

The chain joins TRBV21-1 to TRBJ2-1; the table calls TRBD2, which could not be checked here. TRBV21-1 is annotated as a pseudogene. CDR3 size: 17 residues. The CDR3 nucleotides read TGTGCCAGCAGCAAAGGGGCTAGCGGGGGACCCTACAATGAGCAGTTCTTC. Protein sequence: CASSKGASGGPYNEQFF.

V usage is TRBV7-6 and J usage is TRBJ2-5; 15 bases align to TRBD2. Trimming took 3 bases from V and 2 from J; bases not matched to a gene: 4. The CDR3 runs to 17 residues. CDR1 and CDR2 from the germline V gene are SGHVS and FNYEAQ. CDR3 sequence: CASSLGLAGGPQETQYF. In nucleotides, the CDR3 is TGTGCCAGCAGCTTGGGACTAGCGGGGGGTCCACAAGAGACCCAGTACTTC.

The chain uses TRBV6-2 or TRBV6-3 and TRBJ2-1; D gene uncertain. V gave up 4 bases and J gave up 4 bases, with 5 bases separating them. Germline values: CDR1 MNHEY, CDR2 SVGEGT. CDR3 length: 12 amino acids. This CDR3 reads CASSSLYNEQFF. DNA for the CDR3: TGTGCCAGCAGTTCCCTTTACAATGAGCAGTTCTTC.

Remarks on this clone: Other DNA sequences in the sample encode the same CDR3. V usage is TRBV5-1 and J usage is TRBJ1-3; 8 positions agree with TRBD1. V shed 0 bases and J 4 bases; nucleotides not matched to a gene: 3. Per germline, CDR1 SGHRS and CDR2 YFSETQ. The CDR3 extends over 15 amino acids. The CDR3 DNA is TGCGCCAGCAGCTTGGGACAGGGGACGGGAAACACCATATATTTT. This translates into CASSLGQGTGNTIYF.

The chain uses TRBV28 and TRBJ2-2, with 8 bases fitting TRBD1. V lost 5 bases, J lost 7 bases, and 9 bases stayed unmatched. CDR1 is MDHEN, CDR2 SYDVKM, per germline. CDR3 length equals 15 residues. The CDR3 coding sequence is TGTGCCAGCAGTCCAAACAGGGGGAAGGGCGGGGAGCTGTTTTTT. Amino acids: CASSPNRGKGGELFF.

The chain employs TRBV11-1 and TRBJ2-1; 7 bases align to TRBD1. The CDR3 spans 13 residues. Germline CDR1 and CDR2: SGHAT and FQDESV (reference sequence). V trimming: 3 bases; J trimming: 5 bases; junction bases outside the gene matches: 1. CDR3 nucleotides: TGTGCCAGCAGCTTGGACAGGAACAATGAGCAGTTCTTC. It encodes CASSLDRNNEQFF.

This rearrangement joins TRBV5-5 to TRBJ1-1; D gene ambiguous. Germline V lookup: CDR1 SGHKS, CDR2 YYEKEE (reference sequence). The CDR3 is 15 residues long. V lost 4 bases and J 1 base, leaving 14 bases between the germline ends. CDR3 in amino acids: CASSTIIMENTEAFF. For the CDR3, the DNA is TGTGCCAGCAGCACAATTATAATGGAGAACACTGAAGCTTTCTTT.